This TCR beta chain was documented in a study of response to subunit inactivated influenza vaccine. Overall study results and limits: The authors suggested that few new T cells are recruited per seasonal influenza vaccination.

Concerning this clonotype: Antigen specificity is unknown. A read error may explain this, as a much larger clone is one base away.

One entry per CDR3 protein results from TCRdb running MiXCR on the RT-PCR reads. The table records approximately 680,000 distinct CDR3 sequences, about 15% of them present only once. The CDR3 sequence is 14 residues long. Germline values: CDR1 DFQATT, CDR2 SNEGSKA (reference sequence). The clonotype was recovered from a man aged 50 to 60 who received an inactivated influenza vaccine. The rearrangement joins TRBV20-1 to TRBJ1-3, with TRBD1 identical over 7 bases. This specimen consisted of PBMCs from blood, obtained 12 days after vaccination. This chain's CDR3 is CSADTGASGTTIYF. DNA of the CDR3: TGCAGTGCTGATACAGGGGCGTCTGGAACCACCATATATTTT.